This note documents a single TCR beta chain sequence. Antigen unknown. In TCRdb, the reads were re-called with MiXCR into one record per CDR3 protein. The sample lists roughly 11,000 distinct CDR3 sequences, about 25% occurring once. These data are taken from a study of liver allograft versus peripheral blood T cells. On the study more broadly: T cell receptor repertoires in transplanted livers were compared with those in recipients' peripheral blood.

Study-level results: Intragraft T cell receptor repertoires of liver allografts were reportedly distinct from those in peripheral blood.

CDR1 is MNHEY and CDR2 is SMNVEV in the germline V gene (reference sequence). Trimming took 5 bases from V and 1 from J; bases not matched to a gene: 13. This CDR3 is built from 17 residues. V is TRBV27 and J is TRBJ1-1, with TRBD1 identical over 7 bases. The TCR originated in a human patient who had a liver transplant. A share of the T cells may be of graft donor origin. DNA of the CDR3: TGTGCCAGCAGTCCAGCCTCACACAGGGGTCGGAACACTGAAGCTTTCTTT. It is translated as CASSPASHRGRNTEAFF.